Listed here are 23 T cell receptor beta chains from one sample, sequenced in a study of identical twins. TCRdb fed the 5' RACE reads into MiXCR, producing one record per CDR3 protein. The repertoire holds 450,000 to 500,000 distinct CDR3 sequences, with around 15% as singletons. This sample was also put to use in a study of yellow fever vaccine responses in identical twins.

The sample taken for sequencing was CD4+ T cells sorted from blood. The source is a woman between 18 and 29 years old in good health.

A few counts support this clonotype. This chain uses TRBV20-1 with TRBJ2-1; D ambiguous. Between the trimmed V and J ends, which lost 6 bases and 0 bases, there was a span of 6 bases. CDR1 and CDR2 from the germline V gene are DFQATT and SNEGSKA (reference sequence). The CDR3 length is 12 residues. The CDR3 nucleotides read TGCAGTGCCCCTGGCTCCTACAATGAGCAGTTCTTC. It specifies CSAPGSYNEQFF.

Only a few counts were recorded for this clonotype. The chain joins TRBV12-3 or TRBV12-4 to TRBJ2-1, with TRBD2 matching over 7 bases. Unmatched junction bases numbered 4, after V lost 2 bases and J lost 6 bases. This CDR3 is built from 14 residues. CDR3 nucleotides: TGTGCCAGCAGTTTATTGTGGGAGGGCAATGAGCAGTTCTTC. It codes for CASSLLWEGNEQFF.

The V call is TRBV20-1, the J call TRBJ2-2; 7 nucleotides agree with TRBD1. The junction had 6 bases not matched to a gene; V was cut back by 1 base and J by 1 base. The CDR3 is 16 residues long. Germline V gives CDR1 DFQATT, CDR2 SNEGSKA (reference sequence). The chain's CDR3 is CSARVAHRGNTGELFF. The CDR3 DNA sequence: TGCAGTGCTAGAGTTGCCCACAGGGGGAACACCGGGGAGCTGTTTTTT.

The chain has TRBV20-1 and TRBJ2-7, with 13 bases matching TRBD2. This CDR3 is 14 amino acids long. The V segment lost 2 bases and the J segment 3 bases; nucleotides outside the gene matches: 1. CDR1 and CDR2 from the germline V gene are DFQATT and SNEGSKA (reference sequence). The CDR3 sequence: CSARRTSGGYEQYF. The CDR3 DNA follows: TGCAGTGCTAGAAGGACTAGCGGGGGCTACGAGCAGTACTTC.

This clonotype was seen a single time. The chain recombines TRBV29-1 with TRBJ2-1; D gene unclear. The length of the CDR3 is 16 residues. Germline values: CDR1 SQVTM, CDR2 ANQGSEA. The V end lost 7 bases, the J end lost 6 bases, and 25 bases lay between the germline ends. CDR3 bases: TGCAGCGCTCTACAAGGAGCCTTCTCGGTCGTCAATGAGCAGTTCTTC. This gives the protein CSALQGAFSVVNEQFF.

This chain connects TRBV10-3 to TRBJ2-1; 8 nucleotides line up with TRBD2. The germline gives CDR1 ENHRY, CDR2 SYGVKD. V shed 5 bases and J 0 bases; nucleotides not matched to a gene: 15. The CDR3 loop spans 19 amino acids. Here the CDR3 reads CAISPARGGGWDSYNEQFF. CDR3 sequence (DNA): TGTGCCATCAGTCCCGCACGGGGGGGGGGATGGGACTCCTACAATGAGCAGTTCTTC.

The CDR3 spells CASSPTGLGSPLHF. Here the CDR3 DNA reads TGTGCCAGCAGTCCGACAGGGCTAGGTTCACCCCTCCACTTT. The chain couples TRBV2 to TRBJ1-6; 7 bases agree with TRBD1. From germline, CDR1 is SNHLY and CDR2 FYNNEI. This CDR3 spans 14 amino acids. Losses at the gene ends were 5 bases for V and 9 bases for J; bases not matched to a gene: 7.

In this sample, this clonotype turned up many times. V gene TRBV3-1 combines with J gene TRBJ1-2; D remains unclear. The CDR3 spans 14 residues. Germline V lookup: CDR1 LGHDT, CDR2 YNNKEL (reference sequence). V lost 1 base and J 3 bases, leaving 9 bases between the germline ends. CDR3 in amino acids: CASSQGTAYYGYTF. The CDR3 DNA is TGTGCCAGCAGCCAAGGAACAGCTTACTATGGCTACACCTTC.

The J gene is TRBJ2-7, the V gene TRBV20-1; D gene ambiguous. The CDR3 contains 11 residues. V was cut by 2 bases and J by 2 bases, with 4 bases left in between. Per germline, CDR1 DFQATT and CDR2 SNEGSKA (reference sequence). CDR3 DNA sequence: TGCAGTGCTAGAATCCCCTACGAGCAGTACTTC. Protein product: CSARIPYEQYF.

This clonotype has just one count. This sequence joins TRBV7-2 and TRBJ2-7, with 10 bases aligning to TRBD2. CDR3 length equals 15 residues. In germline, CDR1 is SGHTA, CDR2 FQGNSA. The J segment lost 6 bases and the V segment lost 1 base, leaving 6 bases of the junction unmatched. The CDR3 DNA reads TGTGCCAGCAGCTTAGTTGTAGCGGGGGGAGTCGAGCAGTACTTC. As protein: CASSLVVAGGVEQYF.

This clonotype has only a few counts. The chain recombines TRBV20-1 with TRBJ2-7; TRBD1 aligns across 7 bases. V was pared by 5 bases and J by 0 bases, with 10 bases of the junction left unmatched. The CDR3 has 15 residues. Germline V gene sequence: CDR1 DFQATT, CDR2 SNEGSKA (reference sequence). CDR3 DNA: TGCAGTGCTTATAATGACAGGGTTCACTCCTACGAGCAGTACTTC. This gives the protein CSAYNDRVHSYEQYF.

The sample holds a few counts of this clonotype. The gene calls are TRBV28 and TRBJ2-7; TRBD2 might be the D (6 bases). This CDR3 is built from 15 residues. Germline values: CDR1 MDHEN, CDR2 SYDVKM. V lost 7 bases, J lost 2 bases, and 18 bases lay in between. CDR3 bases: TGTGCCAGCAAAGATTTGGGCGGGATAACCTACGAGCAGTACTTC. Its translation: CASKDLGGITYEQYF. The full variable domain, its missing parts supplied by reference TRBV28 and TRBJ2-7, is DVKVTQSSRYLVKRTGEKVFLECVQDMDHENMFWYRQDPGLGLRLIYFSYDVKMKEKGDIPEGYSVSREKKERFSLILESASTNQTSMYLCASKDLGGITYEQYFGPGTRLTVT.

This clonotype was counted a few times. In DNA, the CDR3 is TGTGCCAGCAGTTTTCAGGGTGCGGCGCAGTACTTC. It yields the protein CASSFQGAAQYF. The gene calls are TRBV27 and TRBJ2-7, with a possible D match to TRBD1 (5 bases). CDR3 size: 12 residues. Trimming took off 3 bases at V and 9 bases at J, with 12 bases between the two ends. In germline, CDR1 is MNHEY, CDR2 SMNVEV (reference sequence).

Many counts were recorded for this clonotype. The chain uses TRBV7-2 and TRBJ1-1; D not certain. V was trimmed by 1 base and J by 0 bases, leaving 6 bases between them. The CDR3 is 14 residues long. The V gene's germline CDR1 is SGHTA and CDR2 FQGNSA. In nucleotides, the CDR3 is TGTGCCAGCAGCTTAGGTCGGTTGAACACTGAAGCTTTCTTT. Translated: CASSLGRLNTEAFF.

There are a few counts of this clonotype. V usage is TRBV20-1 and J usage is TRBJ1-3; no firm D call. CDR1 DFQATT and CDR2 SNEGSKA come from the germline V gene (reference sequence). This CDR3 spans 14 amino acids. V was clipped by 2 bases and J by 0 bases, with 8 bases between them. CDR3 loop: CSARQSSSGNTIYF. CDR3 in DNA: TGCAGTGCTAGACAATCGAGCTCTGGAAACACCATATATTTT.

This chain connects TRBV2 to TRBJ1-1; D not resolved. From germline, CDR1 is SNHLY and CDR2 FYNNEI. V lost 3 bases and J 2 bases, leaving 4 bases between the germline ends. The CDR3 runs to 12 residues. In DNA, the CDR3 is TGTGCCAGCAGTGATTCCAACACTGAAGCTTTCTTT. Amino acids: CASSDSNTEAFF.

This clonotype has just a few counts. J is TRBJ2-2 and V is TRBV18; D is unresolved. Per the germline V gene, CDR1 is KGHSH and CDR2 is LQKENI. The CDR3 is 16 amino acids. Trimming left V 3 bases short and J 1 base short, with 12 bases between. CDR3 residues: CASSPAQNLNTGELFF. The CDR3 region has the DNA TGTGCCAGCTCACCGGCGCAGAACCTGAACACCGGGGAGCTGTTTTTT.

This clonotype has a count of ten or more. This chain uses TRBV28 with TRBJ2-1, with 9 bases identical to TRBD2. V was pared by 6 bases and J by 8 bases, with 11 bases of the junction left unmatched. The CDR3 is 15 residues long. Germline-derived CDR1 and CDR2 are MDHEN and SYDVKM. The CDR3 sequence: CASSRGGTSRHEQFF. CDR3 sequence (DNA): TGTGCCAGCAGCCGCGGGGGGACTAGCAGGCATGAGCAGTTCTTC. The variable domain in full, with the rest retrieved from reference TRBV28 and TRBJ2-1, is DVKVTQSSRYLVKRTGEKVFLECVQDMDHENMFWYRQDPGLGLRLIYFSYDVKMKEKGDIPEGYSVSREKKERFSLILESASTNQTSMYLCASSRGGTSRHEQFFGPGTRLTVL.

This clonotype was counted only a few times. This chain uses TRBV29-1 with TRBJ2-1; 8 nucleotides agree with TRBD1. V lost 5 bases and J lost 3; bases outside the gene matches: 3. Germline CDR1 and CDR2: SQVTM and ANQGSEA. The CDR3 spans 13 residues. The CDR3 DNA follows: TGCAGCGTTAGACAGGGGAACTACAATGAGCAGTTCTTC. This sequence encodes CSVRQGNYNEQFF.

DNA for the CDR3: TGCAGTGCTAGAGAAGGGGCAGGGGGAGGCTACACCTTC. It specifies CSAREGAGGGYTF. The J gene is TRBJ1-2, the V gene TRBV20-1, with 7 bases fitting TRBD1. Germline assignment: CDR1 DFQATT and CDR2 SNEGSKA (reference sequence). The V segment lost 0 bases and the J segment 8 bases; nucleotides outside the gene matches: 6. The CDR3 contains 13 residues.

The rearrangement joins TRBV29-1 to TRBJ1-4; D is uncertain. This CDR3 is 15 amino acids long. The V and J ends lost 4 bases and 4 bases respectively, with 16 bases between them. Germline V gives CDR1 SQVTM, CDR2 ANQGSEA. The CDR3 DNA sequence: TGCAGCGTTGTCTCGAGAGGAGGGATTAATGAAAAACTGTTTTTT. It codes for CSVVSRGGINEKLFF. The full variable domain, in which reference TRBV29-1 and TRBJ1-4 provide the parts outside the CDR3, is SAVISQKPSRDICQRGTSLTIQCQVDSQVTMMFWYRQQPGQSLTLIATANQGSEATYESGFVIDKFPISRPNLTFSTLTVSNMSPEDSSIYLCSVVSRGGINEKLFFGSGTQLSVL.

The genes are TRBV7-2 and TRBJ2-7; tentative D call: TRBD1 (6 bases). Trimming took off 3 bases at V and 0 bases at J, with 9 bases between the two ends. The CDR3 is made up of 14 amino acids. From germline, CDR1 is SGHTA and CDR2 FQGNSA. CDR3 protein: CASSFRGTSYEQYF. CDR3 nucleotide sequence: TGTGCCAGCAGCTTCAGGGGTACCTCCTACGAGCAGTACTTC.

The chain joins TRBV7-9 to TRBJ2-5; D unresolved. V gave up 1 base and J gave up 4 bases, with 7 bases separating them. The CDR3 runs to 13 residues. Germline lookup yields CDR1 SEHNR and CDR2 FQNEAQ (reference sequence). The CDR3, as DNA: TGTGCCAGCAGCTTAGTCTCTACAGAGACCCAGTACTTC. It codes for CASSLVSTETQYF. Filled out from reference TRBV7-9 and TRBJ2-5, the complete variable domain reads DTGVSQNPRHKITKRGQNVTFRCDPISEHNRLYWYRQTLGQGPEFLTYFQNEAQLEKSRLLSDRFSAERPKGSFSTLEIQRTEQGDSAMYLCASSLVSTETQYFGPGTRLLVL.